The present entry profiles one T cell receptor (beta chain) with its context. What it binds is unknown. The data were obtained in a study of cytomegalovirus exposure and HLA in healthy donors. Study-wide background: Out of 170 million or so T cells, an earlier analysis found 117 million unique TCR beta sequences in total. HLA-typed donors were the source of approximately 80 million unique TCRs, which an early data release held. Study findings and constraints: Reportedly, a later analysis found an Asian-associated ancestry cluster had fewer N-insertions than the roughly 700-donor mean.

PCR involved 60 Vbeta and 13 Jbeta primers. Sequenced by immunoSEQ multiplex PCR; TCRdb stores in-frame clones only, minus some. Its table records some 96,000 clones. Sequencing was done on a sample of PBMCs. The sequence came from a woman between 25 and 40 years old in good health and CMV-seronegative.

The CDR3 DNA reads TGCGCCAGCAGCTTGGAGGTGGTGGGACAGGGACAAGAGACCCAGTACTTC. Amino acids: CASSLEVVGQGQETQYF. The chain is built from TRBV5-1 and TRBJ2-5, with TRBD1 matching 9 bases. The germline V gene has CDR1 SGHRS and CDR2 YFSETQ. V was clipped by 0 bases and J by 2 bases; unmatched bases: 8. The CDR3 loop spans 17 amino acids.